This T cell receptor (beta chain) was profiled in a study of monozygotic twins with inflammatory bowel disease. General study results and limits: Among IBD patients, TCRbeta diversity (inverse Simpson) was lower than in healthy co-twins. Clonotypes shared with others were fewer in IBD patients than in healthy twins, especially with disease activity.

TCRdb re-called the 5' RACE reads and shows each CDR3 protein once, DNA omitted. This sample's clone table lists around 380,000 distinct CDR3 sequences. CDR1 and CDR2 (germline): SEHNR, FQNEAQ (reference sequence). This CDR3 has 16 amino acids. Of note for this clonotype: As yet, its antigen is unknown.

The rearrangement links TRBV7-9 to TRBJ2-3; the TCRdb call, TRBD1, lacks DNA for checking. This receptor was obtained from a human donor with ulcerative colitis or Crohn's disease, or a healthy co-twin of an affected twin (not recorded which). The sample taken for sequencing was blood. The CDR3 sequence is CASSLAGGIGTDTQYF.